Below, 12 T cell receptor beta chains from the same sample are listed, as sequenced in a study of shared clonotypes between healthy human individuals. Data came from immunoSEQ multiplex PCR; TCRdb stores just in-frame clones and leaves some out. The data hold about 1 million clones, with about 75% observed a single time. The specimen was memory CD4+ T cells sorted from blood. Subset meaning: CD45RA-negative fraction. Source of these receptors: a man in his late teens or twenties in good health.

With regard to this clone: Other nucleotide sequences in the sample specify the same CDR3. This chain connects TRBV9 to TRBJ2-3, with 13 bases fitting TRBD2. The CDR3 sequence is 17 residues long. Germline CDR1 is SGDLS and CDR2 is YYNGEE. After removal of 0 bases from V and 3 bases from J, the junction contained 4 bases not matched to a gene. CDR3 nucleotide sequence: TGTGCCAGCAGCGTAGCTGGGACTAGCGGGACGACAGATACGCAGTATTTT. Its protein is CASSVAGTSGTTDTQYF.

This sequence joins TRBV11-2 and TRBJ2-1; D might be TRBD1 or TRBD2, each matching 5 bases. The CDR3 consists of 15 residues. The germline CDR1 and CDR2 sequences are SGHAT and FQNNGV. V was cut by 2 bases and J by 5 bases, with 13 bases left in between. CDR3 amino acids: CASSLRGAGDNEQFF. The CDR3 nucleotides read TGTGCCAGCAGCTTAAGAGGGGCCGGGGACAATGAGCAGTTCTTC.

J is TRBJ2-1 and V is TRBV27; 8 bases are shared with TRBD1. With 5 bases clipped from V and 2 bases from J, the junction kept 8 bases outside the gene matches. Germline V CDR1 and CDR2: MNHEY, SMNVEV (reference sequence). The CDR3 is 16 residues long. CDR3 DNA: TGTGCCAGCAGTCAAGACAGGGGCAGGGCCTACAATGAGCAGTTCTTC. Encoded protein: CASSQDRGRAYNEQFF.

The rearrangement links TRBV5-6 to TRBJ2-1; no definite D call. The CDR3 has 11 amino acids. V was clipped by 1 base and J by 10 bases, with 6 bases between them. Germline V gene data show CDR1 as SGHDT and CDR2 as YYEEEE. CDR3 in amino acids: CASSLNGEQFF. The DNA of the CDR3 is TGTGCCAGCAGCTTGAATGGGGAGCAGTTCTTC.

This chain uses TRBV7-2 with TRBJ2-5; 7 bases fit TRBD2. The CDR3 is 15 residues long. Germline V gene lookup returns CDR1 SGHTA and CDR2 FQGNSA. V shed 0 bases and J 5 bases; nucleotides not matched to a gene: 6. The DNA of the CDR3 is TGTGCCAGCAGCTTAGCGGGAGGGCCGAAGGAGACCCAGTACTTC. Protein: CASSLAGGPKETQYF. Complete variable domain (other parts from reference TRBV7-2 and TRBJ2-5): GAGVSQSPSNKVTEKGKDVELRCDPISGHTALYWYRQSLGQGLEFLIYFQGNSAPDKSGLPSDRFSAERTGGSVSTLTIQRTQQEDSAVYLCASSLAGGPKETQYFGPGTRLLVL.

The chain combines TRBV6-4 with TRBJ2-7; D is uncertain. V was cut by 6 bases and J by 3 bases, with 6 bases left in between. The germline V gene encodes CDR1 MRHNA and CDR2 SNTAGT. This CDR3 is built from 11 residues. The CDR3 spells CASRELYEQYF. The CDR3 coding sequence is TGTGCCAGCAGGGAACTCTACGAGCAGTACTTC.

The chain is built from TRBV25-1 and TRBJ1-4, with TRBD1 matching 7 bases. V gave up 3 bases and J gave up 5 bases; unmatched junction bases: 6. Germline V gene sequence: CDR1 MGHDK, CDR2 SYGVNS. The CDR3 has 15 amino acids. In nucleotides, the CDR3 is TGTGCCAGCAGTGACACACAGGGGCACAATGAAAAACTGTTTTTT. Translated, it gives CASSDTQGHNEKLFF. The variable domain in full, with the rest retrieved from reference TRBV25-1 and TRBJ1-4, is EADIYQTPRYLVIGTGKKITLECSQTMGHDKMYWYQQDPGMELHLIHYSYGVNSTEKGDLSSESTVSRIRTEHFPLTLESARPSHTSQYLCASSDTQGHNEKLFFGSGTQLSVL.

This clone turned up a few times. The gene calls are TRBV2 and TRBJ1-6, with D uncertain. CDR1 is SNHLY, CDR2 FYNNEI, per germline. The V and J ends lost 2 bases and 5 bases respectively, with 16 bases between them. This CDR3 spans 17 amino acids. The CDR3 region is CASSERIWKANNSPLHF. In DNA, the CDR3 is TGTGCCAGCAGTGAAAGGATTTGGAAAGCCAATAATTCACCCCTCCACTTT.

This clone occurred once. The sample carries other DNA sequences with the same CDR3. The CDR3 reads CASSSRTASTDTQYF. CDR3 sequence (DNA): TGTGCCAGCAGCTCGAGGACAGCTAGCACAGATACGCAGTATTTT. The J gene is TRBJ2-3, the V gene TRBV7-9; D might be TRBD1 (6 bases). This CDR3 comprises 15 residues. Per the germline V gene, CDR1 is SEHNR and CDR2 is FQNEAQ (reference sequence). V shed 4 bases and J shed 0 bases, with 11 bases lying between them.

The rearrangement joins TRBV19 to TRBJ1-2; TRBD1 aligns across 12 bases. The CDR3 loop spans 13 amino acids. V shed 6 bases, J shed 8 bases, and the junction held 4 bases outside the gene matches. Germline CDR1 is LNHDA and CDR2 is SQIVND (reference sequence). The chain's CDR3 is CASSLGTGGGYTF. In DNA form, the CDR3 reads TGTGCCAGTAGCCTCGGGACAGGGGGCGGCTACACCTTC.

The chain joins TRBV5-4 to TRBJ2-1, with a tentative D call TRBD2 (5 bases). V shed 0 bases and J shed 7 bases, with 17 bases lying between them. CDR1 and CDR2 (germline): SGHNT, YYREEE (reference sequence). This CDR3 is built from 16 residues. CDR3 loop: CASSLGPPLAGNEQFF. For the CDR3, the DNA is TGTGCCAGCAGCTTGGGCCCCCCGCTAGCAGGTAATGAGCAGTTCTTC.

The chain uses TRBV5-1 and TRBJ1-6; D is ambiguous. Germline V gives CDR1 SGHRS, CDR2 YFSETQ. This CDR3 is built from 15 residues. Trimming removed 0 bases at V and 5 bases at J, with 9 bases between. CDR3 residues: CASSLGIPDNSPLHF. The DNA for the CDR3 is TGCGCCAGCAGCTTGGGTATTCCCGATAATTCACCCCTCCACTTT.